These 18 T cell receptor beta chains were sequenced from one sample in a study of Graves' ophthalmopathy and Graves' hyperthyroidism. The authors amplified TCR beta CDR3 regions from RNA transcripts. HTBI primers primed a first-round RT-PCR, and a second-round multiplex PCR followed. TCRdb reprocessed the multiplex PCR reads with MiXCR, giving one entry per CDR3 protein. Among about 180,000 distinct CDR3 sequences listed, less than 45% were seen once. Sequencing was done on a sample of peripheral blood. Every receptor here comes from a woman in her thirties or forties with Graves' ophthalmopathy.

At least ten counts were recorded for this clonotype. CDR3 residues: CASRLDRRNYEQYF. CDR3 in DNA: TGTGCCAGCAGACTTGACAGGCGGAACTACGAGCAGTACTTC. V usage is TRBV28 and J usage is TRBJ2-7; TRBD1 might be the D (6 bases). V dropped 6 bases and J dropped 3 bases, with 15 bases sitting between them. Per germline, CDR1 MDHEN and CDR2 SYDVKM. The CDR3 totals 14 residues.

This clonotype was counted ten times or more. This rearrangement joins TRBV14 to TRBJ2-2; a possible D gene is TRBD1 (6 bases). Germline lookup yields CDR1 SGHDN and CDR2 FVKESK. The CDR3 consists of 13 residues. V was trimmed by 4 bases and J by 6 bases, leaving 9 bases between them. This chain's CDR3 is CASSRGQSGELFF. DNA of the CDR3: TGTGCCAGCAGCCGCGGACAGTCCGGGGAGCTGTTTTTT.

This clonotype has ten or more counts. CDR3 loop: CASSHTYEQYF. DNA for the CDR3: TGTGCCAGCAGCCATACGTACGAGCAGTACTTC. The chain carries TRBV3-1 and TRBJ2-7; D unclear. The CDR3 has 11 amino acids. V shed 3 bases and J shed 4 bases, with 4 bases lying between them. The germline CDR1 and CDR2 sequences are LGHDT and YNNKEL (reference sequence).

The chain recombines TRBV19 with TRBJ1-2, with 8 bases fitting TRBD1. Trimming at V came to 7 bases and at J to 4 bases, leaving 8 bases not matched to a gene. This CDR3 contains 14 residues. The V gene's germline CDR1 is LNHDA and CDR2 SQIVND (reference sequence). CDR3 sequence: CASTTTGGFYGYTF. CDR3 DNA sequence: TGTGCCAGTACCACAACAGGGGGGTTCTATGGCTACACCTTC. Based on the CDR3 plus reference TRBV19 and TRBJ1-2, the full variable domain is DGGITQSPKYLFRKEGQNVTLSCEQNLNHDAMYWYRQDPGQGLRLIYYSQIVNDFQKGDIAEGYSVSREKKESFPLTVTSAQKNPTAFYLCASTTTGGFYGYTFGSGTRLTVV.

The chain recombines TRBV12-3 or TRBV12-4 with TRBJ2-7; tentative D call: TRBD1 (6 bases). The V gene lost 1 base and the J gene lost 12 bases, with 13 bases spanning the gap. The CDR3 consists of 12 residues. CDR3: CASSLGQVGLYF. The CDR3 DNA reads as TGTGCCAGCAGTTTAGGACAGGTGGGTCTGTACTTC.

This clonotype appeared many times. The gene calls are TRBV12-3 or TRBV12-4 and TRBJ1-1; the D is unclear. The CDR3 runs 12 residues. Trimming stripped 4 bases from V and 4 bases from J, with 7 bases between. The CDR3 spells CASSSVFTEAFF. For the CDR3, the DNA is TGTGCCAGCAGTTCGGTCTTCACTGAAGCTTTCTTT.

The V and J genes are TRBV12-3 or TRBV12-4 and TRBJ2-5, with a tentative D call TRBD2 (5 bases). Trimming took 2 bases from V and 6 from J, leaving 7 bases between them. This CDR3 contains 12 residues. CDR3: CASSLPGKTQYF. CDR3 DNA: TGTGCCAGCAGTTTACCCGGGAAGACCCAGTACTTC.

This clonotype was detected many times. V gene TRBV12-3 or TRBV12-4 combines with J gene TRBJ1-1, with no clear D. With 2 bases removed from V and 4 bases from J, the gap between germline ends came to 8 bases. This CDR3 is built from 13 residues. The CDR3, as DNA: TGTGCCAGCAGTTTACCGACGGGCACTGAAGCTTTCTTT. It specifies CASSLPTGTEAFF.

In its sample, this clonotype was seen many times. This rearrangement joins TRBV7-9 to TRBJ1-2; D is undetermined. Germline CDR1 is SEHNR and CDR2 is FQNEAQ (reference sequence). The CDR3 loop spans 13 amino acids. Trimming removed 4 bases from V and 8 bases from J, with 14 bases in between. This chain's CDR3 is CASSSRPPRGYTF. In nucleotides, the CDR3 is TGTGCCAGCAGCTCTCGGCCCCCGCGGGGCTACACCTTC.

At least ten counts were recorded for this clonotype. The gene calls are TRBV4-3 and TRBJ1-6; perhaps TRBD1 as D (6 bases). There are 15 residues in the CDR3. The germline V gene encodes CDR1 LGHNA and CDR2 YSLEER. Trimming removed 1 base at V and 5 bases at J, with 9 bases between. CDR3 region: CASSQGTDNNSPLHF. CDR3 nucleotides: TGCGCCAGCAGCCAAGGGACAGATAATAATTCACCCCTCCACTTT.

This clonotype was counted at least ten times. This chain links TRBV28 with TRBJ2-7, with 9 bases identical to TRBD2. J lost 3 bases, V lost 8 bases, and 8 bases had no gene match. The CDR3 runs to 14 residues. The germline V gene encodes CDR1 MDHEN and CDR2 SYDVKM. Here the CDR3 reads CASEWGTSSYEQYF. In DNA, the CDR3 is TGTGCCAGCGAATGGGGGACTAGCAGCTACGAGCAGTACTTC.

This chain links TRBV6-2 or TRBV6-3 with TRBJ1-1; weak D call: TRBD1 (6 bases). The V end was cut by 0 bases, the J end by 6 bases, with 14 bases between. The CDR3 is 15 residues long. Germline loops: CDR1 MNHEY, CDR2 SVGEGT. As DNA, the CDR3 is TGTGCCAGCAGTTACTCGGACAGTTTATTCGCTGAAGCTTTCTTT. Its translation: CASSYSDSLFAEAFF.

V usage is TRBV15 and J usage is TRBJ1-1; D gene uncertain. The V gene's germline CDR1 is LNHNV and CDR2 YYDKDF (reference sequence). V was clipped by 2 bases and J by 8 bases, with 12 bases between them. This CDR3 comprises 13 residues. The CDR3 protein is CATSRPQQAEAFF. The CDR3 DNA reads TGTGCCACCAGCAGACCCCAGCAGGCAGAAGCTTTCTTT.

Many counts were recorded for this clonotype. V and J are TRBV12-3 or TRBV12-4 and TRBJ2-2; D ambiguous. Trimming pared 3 bases from V and 4 bases from J, leaving 9 bases between. This CDR3 is 14 amino acids long. The CDR3 region has the DNA TGTGCCAGCAGTTTTTTAGGTTCCACCGGGGAGCTGTTTTTT. This gives the protein CASSFLGSTGELFF.

The chain is built from TRBV12-3 or TRBV12-4 and TRBJ2-4; tentatively, D is TRBD2 (6 bases). Trimming removed 6 bases from V and 11 bases from J, with 23 bases in between. The CDR3 spans 15 residues. The CDR3 protein is CASSLSRGLHNLQYF. In DNA form, the CDR3 reads TGTGCCAGCAGCCTTTCGAGGGGACTCCACAACCTTCAGTACTTC.

This clonotype was recorded many times. The chain joins TRBV30 to TRBJ1-1; D gene uncertain. In germline, CDR1 is GTSNPN, CDR2 SVGIG (reference sequence). The CDR3 covers 10 residues. V lost 5 bases and J lost 8, with 9 bases in between. The CDR3 here is CAWGLLEAFF. CDR3 nucleotides: TGTGCCTGGGGGCTACTGGAAGCTTTCTTT.

This clonotype appeared a single time. The V call is TRBV30, the J call TRBJ2-5; 8 nucleotides agree with TRBD2. Germline lookup yields CDR1 GTSNPN and CDR2 SVGIG (reference sequence). The V and J ends lost 4 bases and 5 bases, in that order; junction bases with no gene match: 12. This CDR3 comprises 15 residues. The CDR3 DNA sequence: TGTGCCTGGAATCCCCCCGGGGGGGGCCGGGAGACCCAGTACTTC. Residues: CAWNPPGGGRETQYF.

V usage is TRBV11-3 and J usage is TRBJ2-5; 12 nucleotides line up with TRBD2. J lost 1 base, V lost 2 bases, and 5 bases had no gene match. This CDR3 has 17 amino acids. Looked up from germline, CDR1 is SGHNT and CDR2 is YENEEA. As DNA, the CDR3 is TGTGCCAGCAGCTTAATCCGGACTAGCGGGATCCAAGAGACCCAGTACTTC. Amino acids: CASSLIRTSGIQETQYF. Looking up the rest from reference TRBV11-3 and TRBJ2-5 gives the full variable domain: EAGVVQSPRYKIIEKKQPVAFWCNPISGHNTLYWYLQNLGQGPELLIRYENEEAVDDSQLPKDRFSAERLKGVDSTLKIQPAELGDSAVYLCASSLIRTSGIQETQYFGPGTRLLVL.